The 21 T cell receptor beta chains in this list originate from one sample, sequenced in a study of blood T cell repertoires in COVID-19. TCRdb keeps only in-frame clones here, not all; method: immunoSEQ multiplex PCR. This sample has around 200,000 clones, with under 90% found just once. The sample was peripheral blood. Receptors originate from a man between 25 and 39 years old with active or convalescent COVID-19.

The chain carries TRBV2 and TRBJ1-2; 11 nucleotides agree with TRBD1. This CDR3 is built from 13 residues. Trimming took 6 bases from V and 6 from J; bases not matched to a gene: 3. Per germline, CDR1 SNHLY and CDR2 FYNNEI. CDR3 amino acids: CASRGTGGDGYTF. The DNA of the CDR3 is TGTGCCAGCAGGGGGACAGGGGGTGATGGCTACACCTTC.

V usage is TRBV6-5 and J usage is TRBJ2-7, with TRBD2 as a possible D gene (5 bases). Germline V gene lookup returns CDR1 MNHEY and CDR2 SVGAGI. The CDR3 is 13 residues long. The germline V and J ends were trimmed by 10 bases and 6 bases, with 19 bases remaining between them. Here the CDR3 reads CATEGGVGSEQYV. CDR3 DNA sequence: TGTGCCACCGAGGGTGGGGTCGGTTCCGAGCAGTACGTC.

The V gene is TRBV29-1, the J gene TRBJ2-3; 7 bases line up with TRBD2. The CDR3 consists of 14 residues. Germline V CDR1 and CDR2: SQVTM, ANQGSEA. V gave up 5 bases and J gave up 3 bases; unmatched junction bases: 8. The CDR3 DNA reads as TGCAGCGTTCCGGCGGGAGAAAGGACAGATACGCAGTATTTT. Amino acids: CSVPAGERTDTQYF.

This chain links TRBV29-1 with TRBJ2-1; D uncertain. Germline V gene data show CDR1 as SQVTM and CDR2 as ANQGSEA. The CDR3 has 14 residues. V lost 4 bases and J 0 bases, leaving 10 bases between the germline ends. The chain's CDR3 is CSVVGSSSYNEQFF. CDR3 nucleotide sequence: TGCAGCGTTGTGGGCTCGAGCTCCTACAATGAGCAGTTCTTC.

This chain uses TRBV5-1 with TRBJ1-6; no definite D call. CDR3 length: 15 residues. V lost 5 bases to trimming and J lost 2 bases, with 11 bases between them. Germline values: CDR1 SGHRS, CDR2 YFSETQ. The CDR3 sequence: CASSHSGAYNSPLHF. For the CDR3, the DNA is TGCGCCAGCAGTCACTCGGGTGCCTATAATTCACCCCTCCACTTT.

This chain links TRBV21-1 with TRBJ2-7; TRBD2 is taken as the D call from the table, unchecked against the DNA. TRBV21-1 corresponds to a pseudogene. The CDR3 is 17 amino acids. This chain's CDR3 is CASRKRGRLAGGYEQYF. The DNA for the CDR3 is TGTGCCAGCAGGAAAAGGGGGCGACTAGCGGGAGGGTACGAGCAGTACTTC.

The gene calls are TRBV19 and TRBJ1-5, with 9 bases that match TRBD1. CDR1 is LNHDA, CDR2 SQIVND, per germline (reference sequence). The CDR3 totals 15 residues. The V gene end was trimmed by 5 bases and the J gene end by 2 bases; junction bases not matched to a gene: 4. The chain's CDR3 is CASSSTGGGNQPQHF. CDR3 nucleotides: TGTGCCAGTAGTTCGACAGGGGGAGGCAATCAGCCCCAGCATTTT.

The chain links TRBV5-1 to TRBJ2-2; 10 positions match TRBD2. V was clipped by 0 bases and J by 3 bases; unmatched bases: 2. The CDR3 has 16 residues. Germline V gives CDR1 SGHRS, CDR2 YFSETQ. The CDR3 here is CASSLALAGYTGELFF. The DNA of the CDR3 is TGCGCCAGCAGCTTGGCACTAGCGGGGTACACCGGGGAGCTGTTTTTT.

Written as DNA, the CDR3 is TGTGCCAGCAGTTTGCAGGGAGGGCTGGAGACCCAGTACTTC. Protein sequence: CASSLQGGLETQYF. J is TRBJ2-5 and V is TRBV28; 7 bases fit TRBD2. The length of the CDR3 is 14 residues. The germline V gene has CDR1 MDHEN and CDR2 SYDVKM. The V and J ends lost 3 bases and 5 bases, in that order; junction bases with no gene match: 6.

The rearrangement joins TRBV19 to TRBJ1-1, with a weak D call TRBD1 (6 bases). Germline V gene sequence: CDR1 LNHDA, CDR2 SQIVND (reference sequence). CDR3 length equals 16 residues. Trimming shortened V by 3 bases and J by 1 base, and 15 bases separated the two germline ends. CDR3 nucleotide sequence: TGTGCCAGTAGTATGCCCCAGGGGCAAAAGAACACTGAAGCTTTCTTT. Residues: CASSMPQGQKNTEAFF.

The V gene is TRBV19, the J gene TRBJ2-7; TRBD2 matches at 7 bases. The CDR3 contains 15 residues. Looked up from germline, CDR1 is LNHDA and CDR2 is SQIVND (reference sequence). The J segment lost 6 bases and the V segment lost 4 bases, leaving 12 bases of the junction unmatched. CDR3 region: CASSRSDPGGSEQYF. Here the CDR3 DNA reads TGTGCCAGTAGTAGAAGTGATCCGGGGGGTAGCGAGCAGTACTTC.

The rearrangement links TRBV5-3 to TRBJ1-1; D perhaps matches TRBD1 (6 bases). TRBV5-3 has ORF status, its function being uncertain. V was shortened by 3 bases and J by 1 base, with 10 bases between the two germline ends. CDR3 length equals 14 residues. The CDR3 spells CARSWAGENTEAFF. CDR3 nucleotides: TGTGCCAGAAGCTGGGCAGGGGAGAACACTGAAGCTTTCTTT.

The genes are TRBV24-1 and TRBJ1-2, with D maybe TRBD1 (6 bases). Per germline, CDR1 KGHDR and CDR2 SFDVKD. With 4 bases removed from V and 0 bases from J, the gap between germline ends came to 11 bases. The CDR3 is 15 amino acids. The chain's CDR3 is CATSESQGANYGYTF. Written as DNA, the CDR3 is TGTGCCACCAGTGAGTCACAGGGAGCTAACTATGGCTACACCTTC.

V is TRBV2 and J is TRBJ2-7; TRBD1 aligns across 9 bases. The CDR3 length is 15 residues. The J segment lost 4 bases and the V segment lost 6 bases, leaving 10 bases of the junction unmatched. From germline, CDR1 is SNHLY and CDR2 FYNNEI. The CDR3 loop is CASREGQGTFYEQYF. The CDR3 coding sequence is TGTGCCAGCAGGGAGGGACAGGGAACGTTTTACGAGCAGTACTTC. Together with reference TRBV2 and TRBJ2-7, the CDR3 gives the full variable domain: EPEVTQTPSHQVTQMGQEVILRCVPISNHLYFYWYRQILGQKVEFLVSFYNNEISEKSEIFDDQFSVERPDGSNFTLKIRSTKLEDSAMYFCASREGQGTFYEQYFGPGTRLTVT.

The rearrangement links TRBV25-1 to TRBJ2-1; 9 bases map to TRBD2. Trimming took 4 bases from V and 10 from J; bases not matched to a gene: 8. The CDR3 extends over 14 amino acids. CDR1 and CDR2 from the germline V gene are MGHDK and SYGVNS. CDR3: CASSVAGDGEEQFF. As DNA, the CDR3 is TGTGCCAGCAGTGTAGCGGGAGACGGAGAGGAGCAGTTCTTC.

The chain has TRBV19 and TRBJ1-5; D may be TRBD1 (6 bases). Trimming took off 6 bases at V and 5 bases at J, with 17 bases between the two ends. Germline V gene lookup returns CDR1 LNHDA and CDR2 SQIVND (reference sequence). CDR3 length: 15 amino acids. CDR3 region: CASRPGHLRHQPQHF. In DNA, the CDR3 is TGTGCCAGTAGGCCGGGACACCTTAGGCATCAGCCCCAGCATTTT.

The chain carries TRBV25-1 and TRBJ1-1; tentatively, D is TRBD1 (5 bases). Trimming left V 3 bases short and J 8 bases short, with 13 bases between. The length of the CDR3 is 13 residues. Germline CDR1 and CDR2: MGHDK and SYGVNS. CDR3 in DNA: TGTGCCAGCAGTGACGGAAGGGGCTTAGAAGCTTTCTTT. This encodes CASSDGRGLEAFF.

The chain joins TRBV7-2 to TRBJ1-5, with unresolved D. V was shortened by 0 bases and J by 7 bases, with 10 bases between the two germline ends. CDR1 and CDR2 (germline): SGHTA, FQGNSA. The CDR3 runs to 14 residues. This CDR3 reads CASSLADNRQPQHF. The CDR3 DNA sequence: TGTGCCAGCAGCTTAGCCGACAATAGGCAGCCCCAGCATTTT. The full variable domain, in which reference TRBV7-2 and TRBJ1-5 provide the parts outside the CDR3, is GAGVSQSPSNKVTEKGKDVELRCDPISGHTALYWYRQSLGQGLEFLIYFQGNSAPDKSGLPSDRFSAERTGGSVSTLTIQRTQQEDSAVYLCASSLADNRQPQHFGDGTRLSIL.

The V and J genes are TRBV7-9 and TRBJ1-6, with D possibly matching TRBD1 (6 bases). Germline loops: CDR1 SEHNR, CDR2 FQNEAQ (reference sequence). CDR3 size: 15 residues. V was clipped by 2 bases and J by 5 bases, with 10 bases between them. CDR3 nucleotide sequence: TGTGCCAGCAGCTTACTACAGGGAAATAATTCACCCCTCCACTTT. It encodes CASSLLQGNNSPLHF.

This chain uses TRBV6-2 or TRBV6-3 with TRBJ2-1; 10 positions agree with TRBD2. The CDR3 spans 15 residues. Germline CDR1 MNHEY, CDR2 SVGEGT. V lost 5 bases and J lost 3; bases outside the gene matches: 4. The CDR3 loop is CASSHGLAVYNEQFF. CDR3 coding DNA: TGTGCCAGCAGTCATGGACTAGCGGTCTACAATGAGCAGTTCTTC.

The chain combines TRBV11-2 with TRBJ2-7, with 7 bases fitting TRBD2. The germline gives CDR1 SGHAT, CDR2 FQNNGV. The CDR3 length is 15 residues. With 4 bases clipped from V and 3 bases from J, the junction kept 9 bases outside the gene matches. In nucleotides, the CDR3 is TGTGCCAGCAGCTCGCCACGCGGGAGTTTCTACGAGCAGTACTTC. Protein sequence: CASSSPRGSFYEQYF.